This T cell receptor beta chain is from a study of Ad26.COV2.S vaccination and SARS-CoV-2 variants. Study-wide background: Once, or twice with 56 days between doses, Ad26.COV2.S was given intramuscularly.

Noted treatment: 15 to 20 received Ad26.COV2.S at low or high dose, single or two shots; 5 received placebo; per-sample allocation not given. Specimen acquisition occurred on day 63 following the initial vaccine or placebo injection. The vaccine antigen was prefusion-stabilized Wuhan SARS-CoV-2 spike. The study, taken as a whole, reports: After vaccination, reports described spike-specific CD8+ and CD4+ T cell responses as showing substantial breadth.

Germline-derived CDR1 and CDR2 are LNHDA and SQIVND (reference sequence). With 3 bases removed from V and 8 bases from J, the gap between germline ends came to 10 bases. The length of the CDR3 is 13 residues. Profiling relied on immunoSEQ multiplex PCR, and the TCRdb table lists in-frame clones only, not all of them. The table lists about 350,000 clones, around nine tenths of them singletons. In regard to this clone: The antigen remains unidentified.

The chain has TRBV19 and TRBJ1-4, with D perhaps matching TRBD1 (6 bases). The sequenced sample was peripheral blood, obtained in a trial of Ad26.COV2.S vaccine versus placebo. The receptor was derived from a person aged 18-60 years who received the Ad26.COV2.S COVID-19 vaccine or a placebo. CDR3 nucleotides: TGTGCCAGTAGTATTAACAGGGCCGAAAAACTGTTTTTT. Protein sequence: CASSINRAEKLFF.